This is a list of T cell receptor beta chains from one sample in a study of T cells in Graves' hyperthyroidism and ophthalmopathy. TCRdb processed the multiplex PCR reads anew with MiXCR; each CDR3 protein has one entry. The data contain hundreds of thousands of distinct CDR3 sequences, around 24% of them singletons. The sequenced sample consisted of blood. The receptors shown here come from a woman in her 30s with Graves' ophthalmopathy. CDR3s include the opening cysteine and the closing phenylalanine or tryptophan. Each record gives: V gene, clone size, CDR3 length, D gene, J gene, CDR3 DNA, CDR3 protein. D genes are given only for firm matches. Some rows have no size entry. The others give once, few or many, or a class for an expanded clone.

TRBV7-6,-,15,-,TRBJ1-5,TGTGCCAGCAGCTTATTTGTGGGGGCTGGACAGCCCCAGCATTTT,CASSLFVGAGQPQHF
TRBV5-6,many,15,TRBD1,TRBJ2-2,TGTGCCAGCAGCTGGGGACAGGTGAACACCGGGGAGCTGTTTTTT,CASSWGQVNTGELFF
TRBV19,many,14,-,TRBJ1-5,TGTGCCAGTAATTTTCGAGGGTACAATCAGCCCCAGCATTTT,CASNFRGYNQPQHF
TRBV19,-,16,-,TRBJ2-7,TGTGCCAGTAGTATTCGGGGAGGTGGCCGCACCTACGAGCAGTACTTC,CASSIRGGGRTYEQYF
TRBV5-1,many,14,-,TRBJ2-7,TGCGCCAGCAGCTCCAGACTGGACTCCTACGAGCAGTACTTC,CASSSRLDSYEQYF
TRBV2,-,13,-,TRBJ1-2,TGTGCCAGCAGTGAAGGAACAGGGAAGAGCTACACCTTC,CASSEGTGKSYTF
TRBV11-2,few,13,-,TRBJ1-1,TGTGCCAGCAGCACCCTCGGGAGGGCTGAAGCTTTCTTT,CASSTLGRAEAFF
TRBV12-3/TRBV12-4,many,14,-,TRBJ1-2,TGTGCCAGCAGTTTGGGCAAGGGTAACTATGGCTACACCTTC,CASSLGKGNYGYTF
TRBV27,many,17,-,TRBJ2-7,TGTGCCAGCAGTACGACCGAATGGAACAGGGACCCTAAAGAGCAGTACTTC,CASSTTEWNRDPKEQYF
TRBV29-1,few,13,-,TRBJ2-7,TGCAGCGTTGAAGTTACCGGGGTCTACGAGCAGTACTTC,CSVEVTGVYEQYF
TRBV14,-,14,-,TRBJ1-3,TGTGCCAGCAGCCAATTGTGGGGGCGAGACACCATATATTTT,CASSQLWGRDTIYF
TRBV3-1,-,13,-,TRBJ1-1,TGTGCCTGCAGCCCGACAGGGAACACTGAAGCTTTCTTT,CACSPTGNTEAFF
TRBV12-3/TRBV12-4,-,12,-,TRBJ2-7,TGTGCCAGCGCAGACCCCGGGACGGGGCAGTACTTC,CASADPGTGQYF
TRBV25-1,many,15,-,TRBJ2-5,TGTGCCAGCAGTGAAAGAAGTCAGCCGGGGGAGACCCAGTACTTC,CASSERSQPGETQYF
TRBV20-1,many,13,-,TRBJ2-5,TGCAGTGTGGAACCGACAGTTCAAGAGACCCAGTACTTC,CSVEPTVQETQYF
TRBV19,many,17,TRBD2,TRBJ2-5,TGTGCCAGTAGTATAGATCTCGGCGGGGGGGTACAAGAGACCCAGTACTTC,CASSIDLGGGVQETQYF
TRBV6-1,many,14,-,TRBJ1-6,TGTGCCAGCAGCGAGCAGGGGCGGGGTTCACCCCTCCACTTT,CASSEQGRGSPLHF
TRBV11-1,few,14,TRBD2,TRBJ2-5,TGTGCCAGCAGCTCCGGACTAGCAACAGAGACCCAGTACTTC,CASSSGLATETQYF
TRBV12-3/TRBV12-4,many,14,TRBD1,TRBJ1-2,TGTGCCACCTACTCGGGACAGCATAACTATGGCTACACCTTC,CATYSGQHNYGYTF
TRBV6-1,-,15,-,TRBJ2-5,TGTGCCAGCAGTGAAGGTGAGAGTGTCTCAGAGACCCAGTACTTC,CASSEGESVSETQYF
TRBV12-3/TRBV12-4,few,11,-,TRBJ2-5,TGTGCCAGCAGTACCTCAGGGCCCCAGTACTTC,CASSTSGPQYF
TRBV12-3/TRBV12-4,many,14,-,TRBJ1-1,TGTGCCAGCAGTTTTCAAGGGACGAACACTGAAGCTTTCTTT,CASSFQGTNTEAFF
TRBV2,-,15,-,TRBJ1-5,TGTGCCAGCAGTGATGATGGGGACAGCAATCAGCCCCAGCATTTT,CASSDDGDSNQPQHF
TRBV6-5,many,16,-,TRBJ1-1,TGTGCCAGCAGTTACAATCCAGGGTGGGGGAACACTGAAGCTTTCTTT,CASSYNPGWGNTEAFF
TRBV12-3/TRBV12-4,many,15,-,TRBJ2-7,TGTGCCAGCAGTTTTCGGCGGGGAGGTGACTACGAGCAGTACTTC,CASSFRRGGDYEQYF
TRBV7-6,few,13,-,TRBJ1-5,TGTGCCAGCAGTCACGGTAGCAATCAGCCCCAGCATTTT,CASSHGSNQPQHF
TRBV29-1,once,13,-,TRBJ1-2,TGCAGCGTTCGGTTAGGGCAGGGCAGTGGCTACACCTTC,CSVRLGQGSGYTF
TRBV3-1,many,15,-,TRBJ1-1,TGTGCCAGCAGCCAGCGGGTCCCTAGGGTAACTGAAGCTTTCTTT,CASSQRVPRVTEAFF
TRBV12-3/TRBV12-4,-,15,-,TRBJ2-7,TGTGCCAGCAGCCTATCTAGCGAGAGACCTTACGAGCAGTACTTC,CASSLSSERPYEQYF
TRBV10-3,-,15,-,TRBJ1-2,TGTGCCACTACCGCCGGGACACATGCAAGGGTTCGCTACACCTTC,CATTAGTHARVRYTF
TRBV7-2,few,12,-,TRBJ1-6,TGTGCCAGCAGCTTAATGGGCGACACCCTCCACTTT,CASSLMGDTLHF
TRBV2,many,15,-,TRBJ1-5,TGTGCCAGCAGACCAGACAGGTCACCTGGTCAGCCCCAGCATTTT,CASRPDRSPGQPQHF
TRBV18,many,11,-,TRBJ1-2,TGTGCCAGCTCACCCGGTGAGGGCTACACCTTC,CASSPGEGYTF
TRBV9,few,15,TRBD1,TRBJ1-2,TGTGCCAGCAGCACCTACGGGACAGAAACTTATGGCTACACCTTC,CASSTYGTETYGYTF
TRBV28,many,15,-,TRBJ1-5,TGTGCCAGCAGTTTATGGCGGGATAGCAATCAGCCCCAGCATTTT,CASSLWRDSNQPQHF
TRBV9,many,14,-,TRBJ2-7,TGTGCCAGCAGCGTAGATTGGGGGACCTACGAGCAGTACTTC,CASSVDWGTYEQYF
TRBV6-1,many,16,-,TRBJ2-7,TGTGCCAGCAGGACGGGACACCAAACGATCTCCTACGAGCAGTACTTC,CASRTGHQTISYEQYF
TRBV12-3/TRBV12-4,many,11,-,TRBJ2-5,TGTGCCAGCGTCATCAGGGAGACCCAGTACTTC,CASVIRETQYF
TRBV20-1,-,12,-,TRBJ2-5,TGCAGTGCTATAGTTGGCGAAGAGACCCAGTACTTC,CSAIVGEETQYF
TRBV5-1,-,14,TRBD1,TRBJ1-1,TGCGCCAGCAGCCACGCAGGGGGTTACACTGAAGCTTTCTTT,CASSHAGGYTEAFF
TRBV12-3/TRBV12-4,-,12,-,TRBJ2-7,TGTGCCAGCTGGTCAGGCTCCTACGAGCAGTACTTC,CASWSGSYEQYF
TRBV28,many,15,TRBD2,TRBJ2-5,TGTGCCAGCAGTTTATGGGTCGGGGGGGCCGAGACCCAGTACTTC,CASSLWVGGAETQYF
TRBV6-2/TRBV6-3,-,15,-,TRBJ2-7,TGTGCCAGCAGTTCCGAGAGCGGCACCACCTACGAGCAGTACTTC,CASSSESGTTYEQYF
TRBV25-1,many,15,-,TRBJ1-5,TGTGCCAGCAGTAGCGCCAGGGGAAGGGGCCAGCCCCAGCATTTT,CASSSARGRGQPQHF
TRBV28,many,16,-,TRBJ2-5,TGTGCCAGCCTACAAACGCTGACAGGCCACCAAGAGACCCAGTACTTC,CASLQTLTGHQETQYF
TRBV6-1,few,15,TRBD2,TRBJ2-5,TGTGCCAGCAATCCTAGCGGGGGGCGGGAAGAGACCCAGTACTTC,CASNPSGGREETQYF
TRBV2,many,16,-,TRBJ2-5,TGTGCCAGCAGTGAAGGGATCAGGGATAGCCAAGAGACCCAGTACTTC,CASSEGIRDSQETQYF
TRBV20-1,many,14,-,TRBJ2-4,TGCAGTGCTGAGGCCTCCGGGAATAAAAACATTCAGTACTTC,CSAEASGNKNIQYF